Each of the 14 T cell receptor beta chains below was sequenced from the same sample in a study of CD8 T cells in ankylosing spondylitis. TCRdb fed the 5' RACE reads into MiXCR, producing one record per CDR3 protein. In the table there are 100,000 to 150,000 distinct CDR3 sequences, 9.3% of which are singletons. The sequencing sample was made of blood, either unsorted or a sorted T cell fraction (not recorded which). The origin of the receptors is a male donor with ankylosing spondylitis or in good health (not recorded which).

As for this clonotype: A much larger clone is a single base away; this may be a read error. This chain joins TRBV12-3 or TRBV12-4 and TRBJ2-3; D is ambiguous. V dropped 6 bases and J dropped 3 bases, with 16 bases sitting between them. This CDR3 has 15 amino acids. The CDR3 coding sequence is TGTGCCAGCAGCCGAGACTCACCTAGGACAGATACGCAGTATTTT. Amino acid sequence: CASSRDSPRTDTQYF.

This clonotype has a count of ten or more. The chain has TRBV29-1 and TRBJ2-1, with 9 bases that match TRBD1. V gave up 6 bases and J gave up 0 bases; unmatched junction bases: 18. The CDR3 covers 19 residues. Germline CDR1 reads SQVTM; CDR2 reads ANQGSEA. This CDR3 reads CSVETGTGSRAASYNEQFF. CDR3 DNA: TGCAGCGTCGAAACCGGGACAGGGAGCAGGGCGGCCTCCTACAATGAGCAGTTCTTC.

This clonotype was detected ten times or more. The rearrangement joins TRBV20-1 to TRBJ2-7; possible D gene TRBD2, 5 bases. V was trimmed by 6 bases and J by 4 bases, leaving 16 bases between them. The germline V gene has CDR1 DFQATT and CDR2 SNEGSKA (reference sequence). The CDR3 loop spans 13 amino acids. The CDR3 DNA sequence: TGCAGTGCCTTGCCAGCGGACCCTTACGAGCAGTACTTC. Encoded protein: CSALPADPYEQYF.

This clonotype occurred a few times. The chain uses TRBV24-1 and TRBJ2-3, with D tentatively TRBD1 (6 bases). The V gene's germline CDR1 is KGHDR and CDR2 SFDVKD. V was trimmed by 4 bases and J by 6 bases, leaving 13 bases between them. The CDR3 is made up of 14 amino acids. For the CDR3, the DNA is TGTGCCACCAGTGAGACAGGTGTTTCTGATACGCAGTATTTT. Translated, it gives CATSETGVSDTQYF.

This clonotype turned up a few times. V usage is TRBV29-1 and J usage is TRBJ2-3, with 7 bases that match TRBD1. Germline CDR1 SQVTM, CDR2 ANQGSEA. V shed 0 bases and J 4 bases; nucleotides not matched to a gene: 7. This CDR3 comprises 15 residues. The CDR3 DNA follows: TGCAGCGTTGAAGAAGTTAACAGGGGTCCAGATACGCAGTATTTT. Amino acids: CSVEEVNRGPDTQYF.

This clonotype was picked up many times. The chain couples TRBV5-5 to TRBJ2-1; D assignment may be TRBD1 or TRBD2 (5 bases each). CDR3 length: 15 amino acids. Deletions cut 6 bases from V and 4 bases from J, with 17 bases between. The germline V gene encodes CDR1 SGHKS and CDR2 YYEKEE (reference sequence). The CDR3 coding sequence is TGTGCCAGCACCTCTAAGAGGGGTCTTTACAATGAGCAGTTCTTC. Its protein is CASTSKRGLYNEQFF.

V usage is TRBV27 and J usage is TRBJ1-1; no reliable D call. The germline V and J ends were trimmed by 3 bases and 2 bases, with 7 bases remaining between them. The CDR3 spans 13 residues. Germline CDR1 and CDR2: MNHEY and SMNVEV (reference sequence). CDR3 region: CASSFKDNTEAFF. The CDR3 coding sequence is TGTGCCAGCAGTTTTAAGGATAACACTGAAGCTTTCTTT.

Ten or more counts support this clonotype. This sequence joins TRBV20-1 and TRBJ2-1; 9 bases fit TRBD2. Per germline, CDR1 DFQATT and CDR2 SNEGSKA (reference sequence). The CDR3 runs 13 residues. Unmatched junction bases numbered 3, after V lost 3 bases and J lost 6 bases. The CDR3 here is CSARTSGLNEQFF. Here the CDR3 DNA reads TGCAGTGCTAGGACTAGCGGCCTCAATGAGCAGTTCTTC.

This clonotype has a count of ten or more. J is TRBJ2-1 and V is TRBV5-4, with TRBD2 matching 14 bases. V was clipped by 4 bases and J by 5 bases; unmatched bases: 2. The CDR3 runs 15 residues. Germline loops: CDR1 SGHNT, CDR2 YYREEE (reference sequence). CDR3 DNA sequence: TGTGCCAGCAGCCGGGGACTAGCGGGGGACAATGAGCAGTTCTTC. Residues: CASSRGLAGDNEQFF. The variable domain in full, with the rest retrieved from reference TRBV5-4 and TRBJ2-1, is ETGVTQSPTHLIKTRGQQVTLRCSSQSGHNTVSWYQQALGQGPQFIFQYYREEENGRGNFPPRFSGLQFPNYSSELNVNALELDDSALYLCASSRGLAGDNEQFFGPGTRLTVL.

CDR3 sequence reads: CASSYINEQFF. The CDR3, as DNA: TGTGCCAGCAGTTACATCAATGAGCAGTTCTTC. The rearrangement joins TRBV6-6 to TRBJ2-1; D gene uncertain. Trimming took 2 bases from V and 6 from J, leaving 2 bases between them. The CDR3 spans 11 residues. CDR1 and CDR2 from the germline V gene are MNHNY and SVGAGI (reference sequence).

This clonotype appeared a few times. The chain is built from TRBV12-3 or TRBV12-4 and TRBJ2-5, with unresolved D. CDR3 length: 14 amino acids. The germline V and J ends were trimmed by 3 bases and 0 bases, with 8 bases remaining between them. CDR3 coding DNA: TGTGCCAGCAGTTTTCAGGCGAACCAAGAGACCCAGTACTTC. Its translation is CASSFQANQETQYF.

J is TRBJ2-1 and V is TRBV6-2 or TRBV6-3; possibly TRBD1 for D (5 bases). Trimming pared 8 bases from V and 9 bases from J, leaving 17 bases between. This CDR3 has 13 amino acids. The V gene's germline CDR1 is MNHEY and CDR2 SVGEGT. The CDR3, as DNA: TGTGCCAGCGGGGCCTTGGTTCGTAGTGAGCAGTTCTTC. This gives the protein CASGALVRSEQFF.

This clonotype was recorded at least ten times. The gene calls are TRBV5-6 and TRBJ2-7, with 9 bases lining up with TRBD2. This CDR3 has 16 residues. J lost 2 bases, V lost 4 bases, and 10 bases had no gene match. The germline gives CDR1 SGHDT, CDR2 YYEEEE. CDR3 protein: CASSGTGLAEPYEQYF. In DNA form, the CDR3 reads TGTGCCAGCAGCGGTACGGGACTAGCTGAACCCTACGAGCAGTACTTC.

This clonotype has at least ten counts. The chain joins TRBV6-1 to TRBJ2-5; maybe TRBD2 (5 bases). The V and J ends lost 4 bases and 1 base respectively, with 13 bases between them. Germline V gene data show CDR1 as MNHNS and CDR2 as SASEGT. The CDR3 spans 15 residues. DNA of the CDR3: TGTGCCAGCAGTGGCCGTGAGCGGCCCCAAGAGACCCAGTACTTC. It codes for CASSGRERPQETQYF.